The 18 T cell receptor beta chains reported below all come from one sample, sequenced in a study of cytomegalovirus exposure and HLA in healthy donors. TCRdb keeps only in-frame clones here, not all; method: immunoSEQ multiplex PCR. This sample yields about 130,000 clones, of which 70% to 90% are seen a single time; about 6.4% belongs to the top ten. The sample taken for sequencing was PBMCs. The receptors were gathered from a woman between 25 and 40 years old in good health and CMV-seropositive.

The rearrangement uses TRBV2 and TRBJ2-7; D uncertain. The germline CDR1 and CDR2 sequences are SNHLY and FYNNEI. The CDR3 has 12 amino acids. Trimming took off 6 bases at V and 3 bases at J, with 9 bases between the two ends. The chain's CDR3 is CASSGIRYEQYF. The CDR3, as DNA: TGTGCCAGCAGCGGTATCCGCTACGAGCAGTACTTC.

The chain has TRBV19 and TRBJ2-1; 9 nucleotides agree with TRBD2. CDR3 length equals 17 residues. V was pared by 4 bases and J by 5 bases, with 12 bases of the junction left unmatched. CDR1 and CDR2 (germline): LNHDA, SQIVND (reference sequence). This CDR3 reads CASSRNQGPSGDNEQFF. CDR3 sequence (DNA): TGTGCCAGTAGTAGAAATCAGGGCCCTAGCGGGGACAATGAGCAGTTCTTC.

The chain couples TRBV28 to TRBJ2-7; TRBD2 matches at 9 bases. The CDR3 runs 18 residues. From germline, CDR1 is MDHEN and CDR2 SYDVKM. The J segment lost 2 bases and the V segment lost 2 bases, leaving 13 bases of the junction unmatched. The CDR3 region is CASSLNPTLAGIPYEQYF. The CDR3 nucleotides read TGTGCCAGCAGTTTAAACCCGACTCTAGCGGGAATTCCCTACGAGCAGTACTTC.

This clone came up a few times. The chain combines TRBV18 with TRBJ2-1; 7 bases are a match to TRBD2. After removal of 9 bases from V and 5 bases from J, the junction contained 4 bases not matched to a gene. The CDR3 is 12 residues long. Germline CDR1 reads KGHSH; CDR2 reads LQKENI. CDR3 protein: CASARGDNEQFF. In DNA, the CDR3 is TGTGCCAGTGCCCGGGGGGACAATGAGCAGTTCTTC.

The chain carries TRBV11-2 and TRBJ2-1; TRBD2 might be the D (6 bases). V was cut by 5 bases and J by 4 bases, with 18 bases left in between. Germline V lookup: CDR1 SGHAT, CDR2 FQNNGV. The CDR3 sequence is 16 residues long. The CDR3 region has the DNA TGTGCCAGCAGCCCGACGACCTCCGGGAGTTACAATGAGCAGTTCTTC. Protein: CASSPTTSGSYNEQFF.

CDR3 protein: CSVARSNRGGETQYF. CDR3 nucleotide sequence: TGCAGCGTTGCTCGTAGTAACCGGGGGGGAGAGACCCAGTACTTC. V and J are TRBV29-1 and TRBJ2-5; the match to TRBD2 covers 8 bases. V dropped 4 bases and J dropped 4; count of bases not matched to a gene: 11. Germline CDR1 SQVTM, CDR2 ANQGSEA. The CDR3 spans 15 residues.

CDR3 sequence: CASSLSVASGSLGETQYF. In DNA, the CDR3 is TGTGCCAGCAGTTTATCGGTCGCTAGCGGGAGCCTCGGGGAGACCCAGTACTTC. The gene calls are TRBV27 and TRBJ2-5; 10 bases line up with TRBD2. The germline CDR1 and CDR2 sequences are MNHEY and SMNVEV (reference sequence). Trimming at V came to 0 bases and at J to 5 bases, leaving 12 bases not matched to a gene. This CDR3 region has 18 residues.

This chain connects TRBV7-3 to TRBJ2-1; 10 positions agree with TRBD2. The germline CDR1 and CDR2 sequences are SGHTA and FQGTGA. V was pared by 0 bases and J by 0 bases, with 2 bases of the junction left unmatched. The CDR3 has 17 residues. The CDR3 DNA follows: TGTGCCAGCAGCTTAACCTTAGCGGGGGGCTCCTACAATGAGCAGTTCTTC. Its translation is CASSLTLAGGSYNEQFF. Filled out from reference TRBV7-3 and TRBJ2-1, the complete variable domain reads GAGVSQTPSNKVTEKGKYVELRCDPISGHTALYWYRQSLGQGPEFLIYFQGTGAADDSGLPNDRFFAVRPEGSVSTLKIQRTERGDSAVYLCASSLTLAGGSYNEQFFGPGTRLTVL.

V and J are TRBV6-1 and TRBJ1-4; 10 positions agree with TRBD1. Germline assignment: CDR1 MNHNS and CDR2 SASEGT. The CDR3 spans 14 residues. Trimming removed 4 bases from V and 5 bases from J; junction bases left unmatched: 1. For the CDR3, the DNA is TGTGCCAGCAGTGGACAGGGGGCGAATGAAAAACTGTTTTTT. Translated: CASSGQGANEKLFF.

The V and J genes are TRBV4-1 and TRBJ2-3; 13 bases agree with TRBD2. Trimming cost V 5 bases and J 7 bases; bases outside gene matches: 15. CDR3 length: 18 amino acids. Germline values: CDR1 MGHRA, CDR2 YSYEKL. The CDR3 is CASSYDRTSGRRGNTQYF. For the CDR3, the DNA is TGCGCCAGCAGCTATGACCGGACTAGCGGGAGAAGGGGAAATACGCAGTATTTT.

V usage is TRBV28 and J usage is TRBJ1-2; D is uncertain. Germline lookup yields CDR1 MDHEN and CDR2 SYDVKM. V was clipped by 3 bases and J by 5 bases, with 10 bases between them. This CDR3 is 13 amino acids long. The CDR3 is CASSFSTRYGYTF. The DNA for the CDR3 is TGTGCCAGCAGTTTTAGCACGAGGTATGGCTACACCTTC.

This clone was found a few times. The chain combines TRBV11-2 with TRBJ2-1; D possibly corresponds to TRBD1 (6 bases). The CDR3 runs to 13 residues. Germline values: CDR1 SGHAT, CDR2 FQNNGV. Trimming pared 6 bases from V and 4 bases from J, leaving 10 bases between. Here the CDR3 DNA reads TGTGCCAGCAGGCCAGGGGCGTACAATGAGCAGTTCTTC. Residues: CASRPGAYNEQFF.

This chain uses TRBV29-1 with TRBJ2-3; possibly TRBD2 for D (6 bases). Germline V lookup: CDR1 SQVTM, CDR2 ANQGSEA. The CDR3 runs 15 residues. With 7 bases removed from V and 4 bases from J, the gap between germline ends came to 21 bases. The CDR3 reads CSASVGAGSADTQYF. The CDR3 bases are TGCAGCGCTTCGGTTGGGGCGGGATCGGCAGATACGCAGTATTTT.

The rearrangement uses TRBV5-1 and TRBJ2-7, with 8 bases aligning to TRBD1. Per germline, CDR1 SGHRS and CDR2 YFSETQ. The ends lost 4 bases at V and 3 bases at J; junction bases unmatched: 0. The CDR3 length is 12 residues. The CDR3 DNA is TGCGCCAGCAGCACAGGGGGCTACGAGCAGTACTTC. Its translation is CASSTGGYEQYF. The full variable domain, completed using reference TRBV5-1 and TRBJ2-7, is KAGVTQTPRYLIKTRGQQVTLSCSPISGHRSVSWYQQTPGQGLQFLFEYFSETQRNKGNFPGRFSGRQFSNSRSEMNVSTLELGDSALYLCASSTGGYEQYFGPGTRLTVT.

The CDR3 sequence: CASSVGRGREDTQYF. Here the CDR3 DNA reads TGTGCCAGCAGCGTCGGTAGGGGAAGGGAAGATACGCAGTATTTT. The chain carries TRBV9 and TRBJ2-3, with TRBD1 as a possible D gene (5 bases). This CDR3 region has 15 residues. V gave up 2 bases and J gave up 5 bases, with 15 bases separating them. Germline V gene sequence: CDR1 SGDLS, CDR2 YYNGEE.

Only a few counts were recorded for this clone. This sequence joins TRBV4-1 and TRBJ2-4; a possible D gene is TRBD2 (5 bases). Germline V gives CDR1 MGHRA, CDR2 YSYEKL. Trimming removed 4 bases at V and 0 bases at J, with 13 bases between. CDR3 size: 16 residues. The CDR3 sequence: CASSPDPGIAKNIQYF. As DNA, the CDR3 is TGCGCCAGCAGCCCAGACCCGGGAATAGCCAAAAACATTCAGTACTTC.

The chain couples TRBV28 to TRBJ2-7; TRBD2 might be the D (6 bases). In germline, CDR1 is MDHEN, CDR2 SYDVKM. CDR3 length: 11 residues. V shed 5 bases and J shed 7 bases, with 9 bases lying between them. The CDR3 DNA sequence: TGTGCCAGCAGTAAGGGACTTGAGCAGTACTTC. Encoded protein: CASSKGLEQYF.

This rearrangement joins TRBV28 to TRBJ2-7; perhaps TRBD2 as D (5 bases). Trimming pared 4 bases from V and 2 bases from J, leaving 12 bases between. Germline V gene sequence: CDR1 MDHEN, CDR2 SYDVKM. The CDR3 is 14 residues long. CDR3 amino acids: CASSSRDSPYEQYF. Written as DNA, the CDR3 is TGTGCCAGCAGTTCCCGGGATAGCCCCTACGAGCAGTACTTC.